These 2 T cell receptor beta chains were sequenced from one sample in a study of follicular helper T cells after annual influenza vaccination. Time point indicated: 2015-2016 season, 7 days after influenza vaccination. Sequenced by immunoSEQ multiplex PCR; TCRdb stores in-frame clones only, minus some. The table lists approximately 6,900 clones, around 85% of them singletons, with about 0.53% in the top ten. Sample: CXCR5- memory CD4+ T cells sorted from blood, taken 7 days after influenza vaccination. The receptors originated from an adult who received the influenza vaccine.

V and J are TRBV4-1 and TRBJ2-7, with a weak D call TRBD1 (6 bases). The CDR3 consists of 14 residues. Germline loops: CDR1 MGHRA, CDR2 YSYEKL. Trimming shortened V by 0 bases and J by 6 bases, and 12 bases separated the two germline ends. The CDR3 nucleotides read TGCGCCAGCAGCCAAGAGAACAGGGCCGGCGAGCAGTACTTC. As protein: CASSQENRAGEQYF.

The CDR3 protein is CASSMVQGRSEAFF. CDR3 DNA sequence: TGTGCCAGTAGTATGGTGCAGGGGAGGTCTGAAGCTTTCTTT. The chain is built from TRBV19 and TRBJ1-1; maybe TRBD1 (6 bases). Germline CDR1 and CDR2: LNHDA and SQIVND (reference sequence). CDR3 length: 14 amino acids. Between the trimmed V and J ends, which lost 3 bases and 6 bases, there was a span of 14 bases.